These 9 T cell receptor beta chains share one sample of origin, sequenced in a study of beta chain features in type 1 diabetes. General study findings and limits: In every one of the four CD4+ subsets, TCRB CDR3s were moderately but significantly shorter in Type 1 diabetes patients.

Since all of the isolated RNA was reverse transcribed, expressed TCRB transcripts were what got sequenced. TCRdb keeps only in-frame clones here, not all; method: immunoSEQ multiplex PCR. The sample includes a few hundred thousand clones, about 15% seen only once; the top ten take roughly 0.015%. For these TCRs, the target antigens are not known. Material: naive CD4+ T cells from blood. These receptors were taken from a man between 18 and 29 years old with type 1 diabetes.

This clone has only a few counts. Written as DNA, the CDR3 is TGTGCCAGCAGCTTAGGGAGGGGAAACGAGCAGTACTTC. It specifies CASSLGRGNEQYF. The genes are TRBV7-2 and TRBJ2-7; tentative D call: TRBD2 (6 bases). Between the trimmed V and J ends, which lost 1 base and 5 bases, there was a span of 9 bases. Germline CDR1 reads SGHTA; CDR2 reads FQGNSA. There are 13 residues in the CDR3.

This clone was seen a handful of times. The J gene is TRBJ1-1, the V gene TRBV7-9, with a possible D match to TRBD1 (5 bases). The CDR3 length is 15 residues. Germline CDR1 reads SEHNR; CDR2 reads FQNEAQ (reference sequence). Trimming took 5 bases from V and 5 from J, leaving 18 bases between them. The CDR3 sequence: CASSTFQGIRTEAFF. The CDR3 DNA reads TGTGCCAGCAGCACCTTCCAGGGAATAAGGACTGAAGCTTTCTTT. The variable domain in full, completed from reference TRBV7-9 and TRBJ1-1, reads DTGVSQNPRHKITKRGQNVTFRCDPISEHNRLYWYRQTLGQGPEFLTYFQNEAQLEKSRLLSDRFSAERPKGSFSTLEIQRTEQGDSAMYLCASSTFQGIRTEAFFGQGTRLTVV.

This clone has just a few counts. The chain couples TRBV18 to TRBJ2-7; tentatively, D is TRBD1 (5 bases). Germline CDR1 reads KGHSH; CDR2 reads LQKENI. V gave up 2 bases and J gave up 0 bases, with 11 bases separating them. The CDR3 has 15 amino acids. The CDR3 is CASSPEWQGSYEQYF. In DNA form, the CDR3 reads TGTGCCAGCTCACCAGAGTGGCAGGGCTCCTACGAGCAGTACTTC.

Only a few counts were recorded for this clone. The rearrangement uses TRBV30 and TRBJ1-5; no reliable D call. CDR1 and CDR2 from the germline V gene are GTSNPN and SVGIG (reference sequence). The V gene lost 0 bases and the J gene lost 4 bases, with 7 bases spanning the gap. The CDR3 covers 13 residues. For the CDR3, the DNA is TGTGCCTGGAGTGTGGCAGGAAATCAGCCCCAGCATTTT. It codes for CAWSVAGNQPQHF.

This chain joins TRBV7-2 and TRBJ2-7, with 7 bases identical to TRBD2. The CDR3 length is 13 residues. J gave up 2 bases and V 5 bases, and 3 bases lay outside the gene matches. Germline V gene data show CDR1 as SGHTA and CDR2 as FQGNSA. CDR3 in DNA: TGTGCCAGCAGCCCGGGGAGGGCCTACGAGCAGTACTTC. This gives the protein CASSPGRAYEQYF.

The chain is built from TRBV5-4 and TRBJ2-1, with 8 nucleotides matching TRBD2. The V gene end was trimmed by 2 bases and the J gene end by 7 bases; junction bases not matched to a gene: 8. The CDR3 is 15 residues long. Germline V gene lookup returns CDR1 SGHNT and CDR2 YYREEE (reference sequence). CDR3 nucleotides: TGTGCCAGCAGCTTAACGCGGGAGGAATGGAATGAGCAGTTCTTC. This encodes CASSLTREEWNEQFF.

This clone was found a few times. The J gene is TRBJ2-7, the V gene TRBV9, with TRBD2 matching over 14 bases. Germline V CDR1 and CDR2: SGDLS, YYNGEE. This CDR3 is built from 14 residues. Trimming at V came to 4 bases and at J to 10 bases, leaving 7 bases not matched to a gene. The CDR3: CASSQTGLAGVQYF. The CDR3 region has the DNA TGTGCCAGCAGCCAGACGGGACTAGCGGGAGTTCAGTACTTC.

This clone was counted between two and nine times. V is TRBV9 and J is TRBJ2-7; possible D gene TRBD2, 6 bases. The CDR3 consists of 15 residues. Germline loops: CDR1 SGDLS, CDR2 YYNGEE. Trimming pared 0 bases from V and 2 bases from J, leaving 12 bases between. CDR3 sequence reads: CASSVDPTRTYEQYF. In DNA form, the CDR3 reads TGTGCCAGCAGCGTAGATCCGACTAGGACCTACGAGCAGTACTTC.

The genes are TRBV7-2 and TRBJ2-2; D may be TRBD2 (6 bases). Germline V CDR1 and CDR2: SGHTA, FQGNSA. The CDR3 spans 17 residues. V lost 8 bases, J lost 3 bases, and 22 bases lay in between. CDR3 sequence (DNA): TGTGCCAGCCTACCGCGGGGTGCGGGACCCTACACCGGGGAGCTGTTTTTT. Its translation: CASLPRGAGPYTGELFF.